Each of the 15 T cell receptor beta chains below was sequenced from the same sample in a study of blood T cell repertoires in COVID-19. The data were produced by immunoSEQ multiplex PCR, yet TCRdb's version contains in-frame clones alone and is incomplete. This sample has fewer than 200,000 clones, with about 83% found just once. The source material was peripheral blood. These receptors were taken from a woman aged 80 or over with acute or convalescent COVID-19.

The chain has TRBV5-4 and TRBJ1-1; no clear D gene. Germline lookup yields CDR1 SGHNT and CDR2 YYREEE (reference sequence). V was cut by 0 bases and J by 1 base, with 4 bases left in between. The CDR3 sequence is 13 residues long. The chain's CDR3 is CASSLAGNTEAFF. CDR3 bases: TGTGCCAGCAGCTTGGCAGGGAACACTGAAGCTTTCTTT.

This chain links TRBV7-9 with TRBJ1-1, with 9 nucleotides matching TRBD1. Trimming removed 1 base from V and 5 bases from J; junction bases left unmatched: 2. The CDR3 sequence is 14 residues long. Germline V gene data show CDR1 as SEHNR and CDR2 as FQNEAQ (reference sequence). CDR3 coding DNA: TGTGCCAGCAGCTTAGGGGGACAGGGTACTGAAGCTTTCTTT. This translates into CASSLGGQGTEAFF.

The chain employs TRBV6-5 and TRBJ2-7; D gene uncertain. V was cut by 2 bases and J by 2 bases, with 10 bases left in between. Germline assignment: CDR1 MNHEY and CDR2 SVGAGI. This CDR3 region has 14 residues. In DNA form, the CDR3 reads TGTGCCAGCAGTTACGAAGCCAGGACCTACGAGCAGTACTTC. Amino acid sequence: CASSYEARTYEQYF.

The chain is built from TRBV21-1 and TRBJ2-3; no check of the table's D call, TRBD1, against the DNA was made. TRBV21-1 is a pseudogene segment. The CDR3 totals 14 residues. CDR3 coding DNA: TGTGCCAGCAGCATCAGGGGGCAGATAGATACGCAGTATTTT. Translation: CASSIRGQIDTQYF.

The gene calls are TRBV7-2 and TRBJ2-5; 7 bases line up with TRBD1. The CDR3 length is 16 residues. CDR1 is SGHTA and CDR2 is FQGNSA in the germline V gene. Trimming at V came to 0 bases and at J to 3 bases, leaving 7 bases not matched to a gene. The CDR3 here is CASSLAVGGSEETQYF. CDR3 DNA: TGTGCCAGCAGCTTAGCGGTAGGGGGCTCAGAAGAGACCCAGTACTTC.

The rearrangement uses TRBV19 and TRBJ1-6; unclear D gene. The CDR3 length is 16 residues. Between the trimmed V and J ends, which lost 3 bases and 7 bases, there was a span of 16 bases. CDR1 LNHDA and CDR2 SQIVND come from the germline V gene (reference sequence). The CDR3 loop is CASSIGGSPLNSPLHF. CDR3 nucleotides: TGTGCCAGTAGTATCGGAGGATCGCCGTTGAATTCACCCCTCCACTTT.

V gene TRBV3-1 (or the pseudogene TRBV3-2) combines with J gene TRBJ1-2; tentatively, D is TRBD1 (5 bases). Germline CDR1 is LGHDT and CDR2 is YNNKEL (reference sequence). The CDR3 is made up of 12 amino acids. V was cut by 7 bases and J by 3 bases, with 9 bases left in between. The CDR3 spells CASTQGDYGYTF. CDR3 nucleotide sequence: TGTGCCAGCACTCAAGGGGACTATGGCTACACCTTC.

The chain recombines TRBV12-3 or TRBV12-4 with TRBJ1-4, with D hard to call. CDR3 length equals 11 residues. With 5 bases removed from V and 8 bases from J, the gap between germline ends came to 6 bases. Written as DNA, the CDR3 is TGTGCCAGCAGTCAGTGGGAAAAACTGTTTTTT. Translated: CASSQWEKLFF.

The J gene is TRBJ2-1, the V gene TRBV7-9; D unclear. The length of the CDR3 is 12 residues. Per germline, CDR1 SEHNR and CDR2 FQNEAQ (reference sequence). Trimming cost V 3 bases and J 6 bases, with 6 bases left between them. The CDR3 bases are TGTGCCAGCAGCTTCTATCTCAATGAGCAGTTCTTC. Its translation: CASSFYLNEQFF.

The V call is TRBV5-5, the J call TRBJ1-2; TRBD1 is a possible D gene (6 bases). The CDR3 loop spans 14 amino acids. The V gene's germline CDR1 is SGHKS and CDR2 YYEKEE (reference sequence). V was shortened by 0 bases and J by 7 bases, with 13 bases between the two germline ends. In DNA form, the CDR3 reads TGTGCCAGCAGCTTGGCCGCAACAGGGACTGGCTACACCTTC. Residues: CASSLAATGTGYTF.

The CDR3, as DNA: TGTGCCAGCAGCTTAGTAACCCAGGCCGGTGGCTACACCTTC. Protein sequence: CASSLVTQAGGYTF. The chain links TRBV7-9 to TRBJ1-2; no reliable D call. V was shortened by 1 base and J by 7 bases, with 13 bases between the two germline ends. The CDR3 length is 14 residues. CDR1 is SEHNR and CDR2 is FQNEAQ in the germline V gene (reference sequence).

The V gene is TRBV29-1, the J gene TRBJ2-5, with 10 bases lining up with TRBD1. From germline, CDR1 is SQVTM and CDR2 ANQGSEA. The J segment lost 5 bases and the V segment lost 7 bases, leaving 4 bases of the junction unmatched. The CDR3 is made up of 12 amino acids. CDR3 residues: CSARDRGETQYF. In nucleotides, the CDR3 is TGCAGCGCAAGGGACAGGGGCGAGACCCAGTACTTC.

V gene TRBV5-1 combines with J gene TRBJ1-2; a weak D match, TRBD1 (5 bases). Germline V gene data show CDR1 as SGHRS and CDR2 as YFSETQ. The CDR3 has 13 amino acids. The V end was cut by 2 bases, the J end by 9 bases, with 14 bases between. The CDR3 DNA reads TGCGCCAGCAGCTTCGCCGGGACTCCGCGCTACACCTTC. It encodes CASSFAGTPRYTF.

This clone was seen a single time. The CDR3 is CASSIDHSLAGGWEQFF. In DNA form, the CDR3 reads TGTGCCAGTAGTATAGACCACTCACTAGCGGGGGGATGGGAGCAGTTCTTC. The gene calls are TRBV19 and TRBJ2-1; 12 nucleotides match TRBD2. CDR1 is LNHDA and CDR2 is SQIVND in the germline V gene (reference sequence). V lost 0 bases and J lost 10; bases outside the gene matches: 10. This CDR3 has 17 residues. Variable domain in full (rest from reference TRBV19 and TRBJ2-1): DGGITQSPKYLFRKEGQNVTLSCEQNLNHDAMYWYRQDPGQGLRLIYYSQIVNDFQKGDIAEGYSVSREKKESFPLTVTSAQKNPTAFYLCASSIDHSLAGGWEQFFGPGTRLTVL.

The chain combines TRBV7-3 with TRBJ2-2; tentative D call: TRBD1 (5 bases). Germline V lookup: CDR1 SGHTA, CDR2 FQGTGA. This CDR3 has 14 amino acids. V gave up 3 bases and J gave up 6 bases, with 11 bases separating them. CDR3 in DNA: TGTGCCAGCAGCTTGCAGGGTACGGCCGGGGAGCTGTTTTTT. Translating it yields CASSLQGTAGELFF.